A selection of T cell receptor beta chains follows, all from one sample in a study of cytomegalovirus exposure and HLA in healthy donors. Some clones are missing from TCRdb's copy, which holds only in-frame ones; the method was immunoSEQ multiplex PCR. The sample records hundreds of thousands of clones, roughly 85% being singletons. The sequencing input was PBMCs. These receptors all come from a woman under 30 in good health and CMV-seronegative. CDR3s include the opening cysteine and the closing phenylalanine or tryptophan. A D gene is named only where the DNA matches it firmly. Clone size appears in some rows only: once, few, many, or a class for an expanded clone.

clone_size j_call d_call v_call cdr3_aa cdr3_nt
NA TRBJ2-7 TRBD2 TRBV4-1 CASSPREAGGSFEQYF TGCGCCAGCAGCCCGAGGGAAGCGGGAGGGTCCTTCGAGCAGTACTTC
NA TRBJ2-1 TRBD2 TRBV9 CASSVVGAGADNEQFF TGTGCCAGCAGCGTAGTAGGGGCGGGAGCGGACAATGAGCAGTTCTTC
NA TRBJ2-7 TRBD1 TRBV19 CAVSGTGLYEQYF TGTGCCGTTTCTGGGACAGGCCTCTACGAGCAGTACTTC
NA TRBJ2-1 TRBD2 TRBV5-4 CASSSGTSGGQSYNEQFF TGTGCCAGCAGCTCCGGGACTAGCGGGGGCCAATCCTACAATGAGCAGTTCTTC
NA TRBJ2-7 TRBD1 TRBV2 CASSEEAWDRTYEQYF TGTGCCAGCAGTGAAGAAGCGTGGGACAGAACCTACGAGCAGTACTTC
NA TRBJ2-3 NA TRBV6-1 CASSETPTDTQYF TGTGCCAGCAGTGAAACACCCACAGATACGCAGTATTTT
NA TRBJ1-1 NA TRBV28 CASSFGLTEAFF TGTGCCAGCAGTTTTGGGCTAACTGAAGCTTTCTTT
NA TRBJ2-5 TRBD2 TRBV6-6 CASKAGGSETQYF TGTGCCAGCAAAGCGGGGGGGTCAGAGACCCAGTACTTC
NA TRBJ2-7 TRBD1 TRBV4-2 CASSQRGQGPYEQYF TGTGCCAGCAGCCAACGCGGACAGGGCCCCTACGAGCAGTACTTC
NA TRBJ1-1 NA TRBV6-1 CASTRTTNTEAFF TGTGCCAGCACTAGAACGACGAACACTGAAGCTTTCTTT
NA TRBJ2-6 NA TRBV6-5 CASSFLSGSGANVLTF TGTGCCAGCAGTTTTTTATCAGGGTCTGGGGCCAACGTCCTGACTTTC
NA TRBJ1-2 NA TRBV15 CATSRGPGGGGSYGYTF TGTGCCACCAGCAGAGGCCCCGGGGGCGGCGGGAGTTATGGCTACACCTTC
NA TRBJ2-1 TRBD1 TRBV9 CASSVGDFGRGLSYNEQFF TGTGCCAGCAGCGTAGGCGATTTTGGCAGGGGGCTCTCCTACAATGAGCAGTTCTTC
NA TRBJ2-7 TRBD2 TRBV27 CASSLEREVREQYF TGTGCCAGCAGTTTAGAGCGGGAGGTCCGCGAGCAGTACTTC
NA TRBJ1-1 NA TRBV6-5 CASSTGGSEAFF TGTGCCAGCAGTACGGGGGGTTCCGAAGCTTTCTTT
NA TRBJ2-7 TRBD1 TRBV18 CASSPSGTGDEQYF TGTGCCAGCTCACCATCCGGGACAGGGGATGAGCAGTACTTC
NA TRBJ2-1 NA TRBV5-1 CATYNEQFF TGCGCCACATACAATGAGCAGTTCTTC
NA TRBJ2-1 TRBD1 TRBV5-1 CASSPDRGFLSANEQFF TGCGCCAGCAGCCCCGACAGGGGGTTCCTCTCGGCGAATGAGCAGTTCTTC
NA TRBJ1-5 NA TRBV19 CASSPREGRSNQPQHF TGTGCCAGTAGTCCCAGGGAGGGCCGTAGCAATCAGCCCCAGCATTTT
NA TRBJ2-4 TRBD2 TRBV4-2 CASSPGLAGGMVKNIQYF TGTGCCAGCAGCCCGGGACTAGCGGGGGGGATGGTCAAAAACATTCAGTACTTC
NA TRBJ2-2 NA TRBV19 CASTGAGELFF TGTGCCAGTACAGGGGCCGGGGAGCTGTTTTTT
NA TRBJ2-1 TRBD2 TRBV7-3 CASSPYPWASGSKRVGDEQFF TGTGCCAGCAGCCCCTACCCATGGGCTAGCGGGAGTAAGAGGGTGGGCGATGAGCAGTTCTTC
NA TRBJ2-2 TRBD1 TRBV11-3 CASSSAGTGRTGELFF TGTGCCAGCAGCTCCGCCGGGACAGGGAGGACCGGGGAGCTGTTTTTT
few TRBJ1-5 NA TRBV7-2 CASSLWSNQPQHF TGTGCCAGCAGCCTATGGAGCAATCAGCCCCAGCATTTT